Shown below are 2 T cell receptor beta chains from a single sample sequenced in a study of beta chain features in type 1 diabetes. The entirety of the isolated RNA underwent reverse transcription, so expressed TCRB transcripts were sequenced. TCRdb keeps only in-frame clones here, not all; method: immunoSEQ multiplex PCR. The sample comprises hundreds of thousands of clones, over 12% of which are singletons, and nearly 0.04% rests with the top ten. Their antigens remain unidentified. The study's findings and limits: People with Type 1 diabetes carried modestly yet significantly shorter TCRB CDR3s in all four CD4+ subsets.

The sequencing sample was made of naive CD4+ T cells from blood. The receptors were sampled from a man younger than 35 with type 1 diabetes.

This clone was detected only a few times. CDR3 in amino acids: CASSLEVRTGNTIYF. The CDR3 DNA follows: TGTGCCAGCAGCTTAGAGGTTCGAACTGGAAACACCATATATTTT. The chain is built from TRBV7-2 and TRBJ1-3; D is undetermined. Per the germline V gene, CDR1 is SGHTA and CDR2 is FQGNSA. V was pared by 1 base and J by 2 bases, with 9 bases between. CDR3 length equals 15 residues. The full variable domain, completed using reference TRBV7-2 and TRBJ1-3, is GAGVSQSPSNKVTEKGKDVELRCDPISGHTALYWYRQSLGQGLEFLIYFQGNSAPDKSGLPSDRFSAERTGGSVSTLTIQRTQQEDSAVYLCASSLEVRTGNTIYFGEGSWLTVV.

V and J are TRBV2 and TRBJ2-1; 8 bases map to TRBD2. This CDR3 comprises 14 residues. The V and J ends lost 4 bases and 6 bases, in that order; junction bases with no gene match: 5. The germline V gene has CDR1 SNHLY and CDR2 FYNNEI. The CDR3 loop is CASSGTSHINEQFF. In nucleotides, the CDR3 is TGTGCCAGCAGTGGGACTAGCCACATCAATGAGCAGTTCTTC.